The rows below give T cell receptor beta chains drawn from one sample of a study of blood T cell repertoires in COVID-19. Produced via immunoSEQ multiplex PCR; TCRdb's table is partial and in-frame only. Of 300,000 or so clones listed, 75% to 90% are singletons. The material sequenced was peripheral blood. These receptors were taken from a middle-aged woman who had recovered from COVID-19. Both conserved end residues are part of each CDR3. The D gene is left open where the match is weak. Some rows mark clone size as missing; the rest say once, few, many or name a class of expanded clone.

V gene	clone size	D gene	J gene	CDR3 protein	CDR3 DNA
TRBV20-1	NA	NA	TRBJ2-3	CSASPADTQYF	TGCAGTGCTTCCCCCGCAGATACGCAGTATTTT
TRBV4-3	NA	TRBD1	TRBJ2-2	CASSQVPLRRQGTGELFF	TGCGCCAGCAGCCAAGTCCCCCTAAGACGACAGGGTACCGGGGAGCTGTTTTTT
TRBV15	NA	NA	TRBJ1-6	CATSRAGLVRSNSPLHF	TGTGCCACCAGCAGAGCCGGACTAGTACGTTCTAATTCACCCCTCCACTTT
TRBV27	NA	TRBD1	TRBJ1-1	CASSLWRQGNTEAFF	TGTGCCAGCAGTTTATGGCGACAGGGTAACACTGAAGCTTTCTTT
TRBV9	few	TRBD1	TRBJ2-7	CASSVGTGFGYEQYF	TGTGCCAGCAGCGTGGGGACAGGGTTCGGCTACGAGCAGTACTTC
TRBV27	NA	NA	TRBJ1-5	CASSLSPARDNQPQHF	TGTGCCAGCAGTTTAAGTCCGGCCAGGGACAATCAGCCCCAGCATTTT
TRBV7-2	NA	TRBD1	TRBJ1-2	CASSPHTGDYGYTF	TGTGCCAGCAGCCCGCACACAGGGGACTATGGCTACACCTTC
TRBV5-1	NA	NA	TRBJ1-4	CASSHAGVTNEKLFF	TGCGCCAGCAGCCACGCAGGGGTGACTAATGAAAAACTGTTTTTT
TRBV19	NA	TRBD2	TRBJ2-2	CASIRGTSGGLNTGELFF	TGTGCCAGTATTAGGGGGACTAGCGGGGGCCTCAACACCGGGGAGCTGTTTTTT
TRBV7-2	NA	TRBD2	TRBJ2-1	CASSLAASGGVNEQFF	TGTGCCAGCAGCTTAGCCGCTAGCGGGGGGGTAAATGAGCAGTTCTTC
TRBV5-1	NA	TRBD1	TRBJ2-1	CASRHLDRGSPEQFF	TGCGCCAGCCGTCACCTGGACAGGGGGTCCCCGGAGCAGTTCTTC
TRBV25-1	NA	NA	TRBJ2-5	CASVGRWETQYF	TGTGCCAGCGTCGGGAGATGGGAGACCCAGTACTTC
TRBV6-5	NA	TRBD2	TRBJ2-3	CASSGLGTDTQYF	TGTGCCAGCTCGGGACTAGGGACAGATACGCAGTATTTT
TRBV21-1	NA	NA	TRBJ1-3	CASSKEGRGVGGGNTIYF	NA
TRBV7-9	NA	TRBD1	TRBJ1-1	CASSSTDRVVGTEAFF	TGTGCCAGCAGCTCAACAGACAGGGTGGTGGGCACTGAAGCTTTCTTT
TRBV5-1	NA	NA	TRBJ1-1	CASSPDTSMNTEAFF	TGCGCCAGCAGCCCCGACACCTCCATGAACACTGAAGCTTTCTTT
TRBV11-2	NA	TRBD1	TRBJ2-7	CASSSTGGLPPEQYF	TGTGCCAGCAGCTCCACAGGGGGCCTTCCTCCCGAGCAGTACTTC
TRBV10-3	NA	TRBD1	TRBJ1-3	CAISEETGSGNTIYF	TGTGCCATCAGTGAGGAGACAGGGTCCGGAAACACCATATATTTT
TRBV12-3/TRBV12-4	NA	NA	TRBJ1-2	CASSLSERGYTF	TGTGCCAGCAGTTTGTCAGAACGCGGCTACACCTTC
TRBV27	NA	TRBD2	TRBJ2-2	CASSPSGPGELFF	TGTGCCAGCAGCCCTAGCGGTCCCGGGGAGCTGTTTTTT
TRBV7-2	NA	TRBD2	TRBJ2-3	CASCHGGGYDTQYF	TGTGCCAGCTGCCATGGGGGGGGATACGATACGCAGTATTTT
TRBV5-1	NA	NA	TRBJ2-7	CASSTDGVGKQYF	TGCGCCAGCAGCACCGACGGGGTAGGGAAGCAGTACTTC
TRBV7-9	NA	NA	TRBJ1-5	CASSSYAGGSGNQPQHF	TGTGCCAGCAGCTCTTACGCTGGGGGCAGCGGCAATCAGCCCCAGCATTTT